A selection of T cell receptor beta chains follows, all from one sample in a study of vaccination effects on CD4 cells after COVID-19. The repertoire was sequenced with immunoSEQ multiplex PCR; TCRdb's copy has only in-frame clones and lacks some. The table shows tens of thousands of clones, with less than 85% occurring only once. No antigen has been identified for these receptors. The sample here was CD4+ T cells from PBMCs cultured without peptide, taken after COVID-19 vaccination. These receptors originate from a human donor who received a COVID-19 vaccine. The CDR3 runs from the conserved cysteine through the conserved F or W. The D gene is left open where the match is weak. Size values are once, few and many counts, or a class for expanded clones, and some rows have none.

j_call | v_call | clone_size | d_call | cdr3_aa | cdr3_nt
TRBJ1-2 | TRBV29-1 | few | - | CSVGVGQEYGYTF | TGCAGCGTTGGTGTGGGGCAGGAATATGGCTACACCTTC
TRBJ1-1 | TRBV18 | - | - | CASSPPRGSSLNTEAFF | TGTGCCAGCTCACCCCCACGGGGGAGCAGTTTGAACACTGAAGCTTTCTTT
TRBJ2-5 | TRBV2 | - | - | CASRGRETQYF | TGTGCCAGCAGGGGCAGAGAGACCCAGTACTTC
TRBJ2-5 | TRBV6-6 | - | TRBD2 | CASSYSGTSGALTQYF | TGTGCCAGCAGTTACTCGGGGACTAGCGGGGCTCTAACCCAGTACTTC
TRBJ1-1 | TRBV7-2 | - | - | CASSLNQLIVNTEAFF | TGTGCCAGCAGCTTGAATCAGCTAATAGTGAACACTGAAGCTTTCTTT
TRBJ2-1 | TRBV9 | - | TRBD2 | CASSASRTSGGFHEQFF | TGTGCCAGCAGCGCTTCTAGGACTAGCGGGGGTTTTCATGAGCAGTTCTTC
TRBJ2-2 | TRBV5-1 | few | TRBD2 | CASTPLERGDTGELFF | TGCGCCAGCACACCCCTCGAGCGGGGGGACACCGGGGAGCTGTTTTTT
TRBJ1-3 | TRBV12-3/TRBV12-4 | once | TRBD1 | CASTPGQGNTIYF | TGTGCCAGCACTCCGGGACAGGGAAACACCATATATTTT
TRBJ2-3 | TRBV5-1 | - | TRBD1 | CASSPWTGGDTDTQYF | TGCGCCAGCAGCCCGTGGACAGGGGGCGACACAGATACGCAGTATTTT
TRBJ1-5 | TRBV7-2 | once | - | CASSLGGRGWSQPQHF | TGTGCCAGCAGCTTAGGTGGCAGGGGATGGAGTCAGCCCCAGCATTTT
TRBJ2-1 | TRBV24-1 | - | - | CATSEAVKGVPFF | TGTGCCACCAGTGAGGCTGTGAAGGGGGTCCCGTTCTTC
TRBJ2-3 | TRBV24-1 | once | - | CATSVEGLSTDTQYF | TGTGCCACCAGTGTTGAGGGGCTTAGCACAGATACGCAGTATTTT